The 18 T cell receptor beta chains presented below share a single source sample, sequenced in a study of blood T cell repertoires in COVID-19. Method: immunoSEQ multiplex PCR; TCRdb's copy keeps in-frame clones and lacks some. Of approximately 150,000 clones listed, around nine tenths are singletons. The sequenced sample consisted of peripheral blood. The receptors shown here come from a woman aged 45-59 years with acute or convalescent COVID-19.

The CDR3 DNA reads as TGTGCCAGCAGGCCACAGGAGTACGAGCAGTACTTC. Its protein product is CASRPQEYEQYF. The chain carries TRBV6-6 and TRBJ2-7; D is possibly TRBD1 (5 bases). The CDR3 runs to 12 residues. Deletions cut 6 bases from V and 4 bases from J, with 10 bases between. Germline-derived CDR1 and CDR2 are MNHNY and SVGAGI (reference sequence).

The chain carries TRBV7-2 and TRBJ1-1; D remains unclear. The CDR3 totals 15 residues. Trimming cost V 7 bases and J 1 base, with 16 bases left between them. The germline gives CDR1 SGHTA, CDR2 FQGNSA. CDR3 sequence (DNA): TGTGCCAGCACCCTGATGGTGCGTGGGAACACTGAAGCTTTCTTT. Translation: CASTLMVRGNTEAFF.

The V gene is TRBV6-5, the J gene TRBJ1-1; no definite D call. Trimming took 6 bases from V and 1 from J, leaving 15 bases between them. The CDR3 extends over 15 amino acids. Germline values: CDR1 MNHEY, CDR2 SVGAGI. As DNA, the CDR3 is TGTGCCAGCAGACCCGCGAGGATTTCGAACACTGAAGCTTTCTTT. Its protein is CASRPARISNTEAFF.

The rearrangement uses TRBV3-1 (or the pseudogene TRBV3-2) and TRBJ2-2; D may be TRBD2 (6 bases). Germline values: CDR1 LGHDT, CDR2 YNNKEL (reference sequence). There are 12 residues in the CDR3. The V end lost 3 bases, the J end lost 13 bases, and 12 bases lay between the germline ends. CDR3 sequence reads: CASSQSSGVLFF. Here the CDR3 DNA reads TGTGCCAGCAGCCAGTCATCGGGAGTGCTGTTTTTT.

V is TRBV27 and J is TRBJ1-2; 7 bases are shared with TRBD1. Germline trimming cut 2 bases from V and 6 bases from J; bases unmatched to any gene: 12. The length of the CDR3 is 16 residues. CDR1 and CDR2 from the germline V gene are MNHEY and SMNVEV (reference sequence). CDR3 DNA: TGTGCCAGCAGTTTAGTTTTTACCCCAGGGGGGAATGGCTACACCTTC. Its translation: CASSLVFTPGGNGYTF.

This CDR3 is CASSWSSGSYEQYF. DNA for the CDR3: TGTGCCAGCAGCTGGTCTAGCGGGAGCTACGAGCAGTACTTC. The gene calls are TRBV6-6 and TRBJ2-7; TRBD2 matches 10 bases. Germline values: CDR1 MNHNY, CDR2 SVGAGI (reference sequence). The V segment lost 6 bases and the J segment 3 bases; nucleotides outside the gene matches: 5. This CDR3 has 14 residues.

In this sample, this clone turned up once. The chain employs TRBV6-1 and TRBJ2-7, with 9 bases identical to TRBD1. With 0 bases clipped from V and 2 bases from J, the junction kept 5 bases outside the gene matches. CDR3 length: 16 amino acids. CDR1 is MNHNS, CDR2 SASEGT, per germline. The CDR3 loop is CASSEATGQGPYEQYF. The CDR3 DNA reads TGTGCCAGCAGTGAAGCGACGGGACAGGGACCCTACGAGCAGTACTTC.

The V gene is TRBV7-9, the J gene TRBJ2-1, with 8 bases identical to TRBD2. The CDR3 is 16 amino acids. Germline lookup yields CDR1 SEHNR and CDR2 FQNEAQ (reference sequence). After removal of 5 bases from V and 7 bases from J, the junction contained 13 bases not matched to a gene. The CDR3 DNA sequence: TGTGCCAGCAGCCACGCTCGGACTAGCTGGGGGAATGAGCAGTTCTTC. Amino acids: CASSHARTSWGNEQFF.

V usage is TRBV19 and J usage is TRBJ2-3, with TRBD1 matching 11 bases. The ends lost 4 bases at V and 2 bases at J; junction bases unmatched: 5. Germline V gene lookup returns CDR1 LNHDA and CDR2 SQIVND (reference sequence). The CDR3 totals 16 residues. DNA for the CDR3: TGTGCCAGTAGTACCCGGGACAGGGGGAACACAGATACGCAGTATTTT. It yields the protein CASSTRDRGNTDTQYF.

The rearrangement joins TRBV28 to TRBJ2-6; D remains unclear. The CDR3 is 15 amino acids. Trimming stripped 3 bases from V and 0 bases from J, with 6 bases between. Germline V lookup: CDR1 MDHEN, CDR2 SYDVKM. CDR3: CASSLRLSGANVLTF. The CDR3, as DNA: TGTGCCAGCAGTTTGAGACTCTCTGGGGCCAACGTCCTGACTTTC.

V usage is TRBV14 and J usage is TRBJ2-1; no clear D. This CDR3 is built from 15 residues. Germline V gene sequence: CDR1 SGHDN, CDR2 FVKESK. The germline V and J ends were trimmed by 4 bases and 4 bases, with 14 bases remaining between them. In DNA form, the CDR3 reads TGTGCCAGCAGCCCGATCCCCCGGGTTTACAATGAGCAGTTCTTC. Translation: CASSPIPRVYNEQFF.

The V gene is TRBV5-1, the J gene TRBJ2-5; the match to TRBD2 covers 9 bases. Germline V gene sequence: CDR1 SGHRS, CDR2 YFSETQ. V shed 5 bases and J 3 bases; nucleotides not matched to a gene: 8. The CDR3 loop spans 15 amino acids. In DNA form, the CDR3 reads TGCGCCAGCAGTCTGAGGGCTAGCGGGGAAGAGACCCAGTACTTC. It encodes CASSLRASGEETQYF. The variable domain in full, with the rest retrieved from reference TRBV5-1 and TRBJ2-5, is KAGVTQTPRYLIKTRGQQVTLSCSPISGHRSVSWYQQTPGQGLQFLFEYFSETQRNKGNFPGRFSGRQFSNSRSEMNVSTLELGDSALYLCASSLRASGEETQYFGPGTRLLVL.

This clone was found a few times. In nucleotides, the CDR3 is TGTGCCAGCAGCTTAGCTTTACAACAAGAAGCTTTCTTT. The encoded protein is CASSLALQQEAFF. The chain has TRBV11-2 and TRBJ1-1; no reliable D call. There are 13 residues in the CDR3. With 1 base removed from V and 8 bases from J, the gap between germline ends came to 11 bases. Germline V gene sequence: CDR1 SGHAT, CDR2 FQNNGV. The full variable domain, in which reference TRBV11-2 and TRBJ1-1 provide the parts outside the CDR3, is EAGVAQSPRYKIIEKRQSVAFWCNPISGHATLYWYQQILGQGPKLLIQFQNNGVVDDSQLPKDRFSAERLKGVDSTLKIQPAKLEDSAVYLCASSLALQQEAFFGQGTRLTVV.

Notes on this clone: This specimen includes other DNA sequences encoding the same CDR3. This chain uses TRBV2 with TRBJ2-7; TRBD1 might be the D (6 bases). CDR3 size: 13 residues. CDR1 is SNHLY and CDR2 is FYNNEI in the germline V gene. The CDR3 sequence is CARRNRVSYEQYF. In nucleotides, the CDR3 is TGTGCTAGAAGAAACAGGGTTTCCTACGAGCAGTACTTC. The full variable domain, rest sourced from reference TRBV2 and TRBJ2-7, is EPEVTQTPSHQVTQMGQEVILRCVPISNHLYFYWYRQILGQKVEFLVSFYNNEISEKSEIFDDQFSVERPDGSNFTLKIRSTKLEDSAMYFCARRNRVSYEQYFGPGTRLTVT.

This rearrangement joins TRBV24-1 to TRBJ1-2; 9 positions agree with TRBD1. The germline V gene encodes CDR1 KGHDR and CDR2 SFDVKD. This CDR3 spans 13 amino acids. With V trimmed by 3 bases and J by 7 bases, 2 bases remained unmatched. CDR3 region: CATSDGDRAGYTF. CDR3 DNA sequence: TGTGCCACCAGTGATGGGGACAGGGCTGGCTACACCTTC.

This clone was observed once. The J gene is TRBJ1-5, the V gene TRBV7-2; D remains unclear. CDR1 and CDR2 from the germline V gene are SGHTA and FQGNSA. V lost 5 bases and J lost 3, with 17 bases in between. This CDR3 region has 16 residues. Here the CDR3 reads CASSPRVPDSNQPQHF. In DNA, the CDR3 is TGTGCCAGCAGCCCCCGCGTCCCTGACTCCAATCAGCCCCAGCATTTT.

The chain is built from TRBV14 and TRBJ2-7, with D uncertain. Deletions cut 3 bases from V and 5 bases from J, with 11 bases between. The CDR3 is 13 amino acids. In germline, CDR1 is SGHDN, CDR2 FVKESK. CDR3 in DNA: TGTGCCAGCAGCCACAGGATTAATCACGAGCAGTACTTC. Encoded protein: CASSHRINHEQYF.

V is TRBV29-1 and J is TRBJ1-2, with no clear D. CDR1 is SQVTM and CDR2 is ANQGSEA in the germline V gene. This CDR3 has 12 residues. The V gene lost 1 base and the J gene lost 4 bases, with 7 bases spanning the gap. CDR3 sequence reads: CSVEATVYGYTF. In DNA form, the CDR3 reads TGCAGCGTTGAAGCTACCGTCTATGGCTACACCTTC.